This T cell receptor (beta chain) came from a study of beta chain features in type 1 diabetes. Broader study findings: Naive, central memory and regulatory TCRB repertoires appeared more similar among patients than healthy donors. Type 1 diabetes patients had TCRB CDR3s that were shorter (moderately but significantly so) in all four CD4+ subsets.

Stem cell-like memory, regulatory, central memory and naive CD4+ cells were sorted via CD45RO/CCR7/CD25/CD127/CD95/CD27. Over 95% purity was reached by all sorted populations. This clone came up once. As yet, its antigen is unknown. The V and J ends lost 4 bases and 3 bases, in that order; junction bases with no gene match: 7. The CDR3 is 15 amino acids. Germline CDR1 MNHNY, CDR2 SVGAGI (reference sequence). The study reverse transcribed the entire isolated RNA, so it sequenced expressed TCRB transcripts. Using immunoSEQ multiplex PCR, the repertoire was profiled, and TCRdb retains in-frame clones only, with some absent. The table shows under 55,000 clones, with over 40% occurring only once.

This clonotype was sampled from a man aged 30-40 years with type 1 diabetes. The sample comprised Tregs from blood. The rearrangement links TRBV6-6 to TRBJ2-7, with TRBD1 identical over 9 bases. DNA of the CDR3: TGTGCCAGCAGTTCTCCGGGACAGGGTATCTACGAGCAGTACTTC. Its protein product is CASSSPGQGIYEQYF.